These T cell receptor beta chains were read from a single sample in a study of T cells after yellow fever vaccination. TCRdb re-called the 5' RACE reads through MiXCR, storing one row per CDR3 protein. The sample includes about 260,000 distinct CDR3 sequences, 10% to 15% of them seen just once. Sample: CD4+ T cells sorted from PBMCs, taken 45 days after the yellow fever booster vaccination. The receptor source for this set is a man aged 30-40 years who received the YFV17D yellow fever vaccine. CDR3s include the opening cysteine and the closing phenylalanine or tryptophan. A D gene is named only where the DNA matches it firmly. Clone sizes are given selectively: once, few, many, or a class where the clone is expanded.

>TRBJ2-3|few|TRBV2|TRBD2
CASSVRERIADTQYF
TGTGCCAGCAGTGTGCGGGAGAGGATCGCAGATACGCAGTATTTT
>TRBJ2-7|-|TRBV7-9|-
CASSLVSGSGIYEQYF
TGTGCCAGCAGCTTAGTCTCCGGGAGCGGAATCTACGAGCAGTACTTC
>TRBJ2-3|few|TRBV29-1|-
CSVDMISTDTQYF
TGCAGCGTTGATATGATTAGCACAGATACGCAGTATTTT
>TRBJ2-7|-|TRBV12-3/TRBV12-4|-
CASTYGGYEQYF
TGTGCCAGCACCTACGGGGGCTACGAGCAGTACTTC
>TRBJ2-7|few|TRBV6-5|-
CASSYSNRLEQYF
TGTGCCAGCAGTTATAGTAACCGTCTCGAGCAGTACTTC
>TRBJ2-1|few|TRBV20-1|-
CSAGRGEQFF
TGCAGTGCGGGCAGGGGCGAGCAGTTCTTC
>TRBJ2-3|-|TRBV7-9|-
CASSLSDTDTQYF
TGTGCCAGCAGCTTGTCGGATACAGATACGCAGTATTTT
>TRBJ2-7|-|TRBV10-3|-
CAISESPGNYEQYF
TGTGCCATCAGTGAGTCGCCTGGCAACTACGAGCAGTACTTC
>TRBJ1-3|few|TRBV5-4|-
CASSQTGSSGNTIYF
TGTGCCAGCAGTCAGACAGGTAGCTCTGGAAACACCATATATTTT
>TRBJ1-5|-|TRBV7-8|TRBD1
CASSFGTGGGNQPQHF
TGTGCCAGCAGCTTCGGGACAGGGGGCGGGAATCAGCCCCAGCATTTT
>TRBJ2-3|few|TRBV5-1|-
CASSLGTLDTDTQYF
TGCGCCAGCAGCTTAGGGACTCTCGACACAGATACGCAGTATTTT
>TRBJ2-7|few|TRBV5-6|-
CASSLVGRNVNEQYF
TGTGCCAGCAGCTTGGTCGGGAGAAATGTTAACGAGCAGTACTTC
>TRBJ1-6|few|TRBV25-1|-
CASSEQGNSPLHF
TGTGCCAGCAGTGAACAGGGAAATTCACCCCTCCACTTT
>TRBJ2-1|few|TRBV20-1|TRBD2
CSARLAGGPTYNEQFF
TGCAGTGCTAGGCTAGCGGGAGGGCCCACCTACAATGAGCAGTTCTTC
>TRBJ2-1|few|TRBV5-1|-
CASKQGEGFYNEQFF
TGCGCCAGCAAACAGGGTGAGGGGTTCTACAATGAGCAGTTCTTC
>TRBJ2-1|few|TRBV29-1|TRBD2
CSVVLAGGVMGNEQFF
TGCAGCGTTGTACTAGCGGGAGGAGTTATGGGCAATGAGCAGTTCTTC
>TRBJ2-5|few|TRBV20-1|TRBD2
CSAPDLAGEHQYF
TGCAGTGCTCCGGACTTAGCGGGAGAACACCAGTACTTC
>TRBJ2-7|few|TRBV5-1|-
CASSLDPAESYEQYF
TGCGCCAGCAGCTTGGATCCAGCAGAATCCTACGAGCAGTACTTC
>TRBJ2-1|-|TRBV7-6|TRBD2
CASSGTSGNYEQFF
TGTGCCAGCAGTGGGACTAGCGGGAACTATGAGCAGTTCTTC
>TRBJ1-4|few|TRBV7-2|-
CASSFGPSNEKLFF
TGTGCCAGCAGCTTTGGGCCAAGTAATGAAAAACTGTTTTTT
>TRBJ2-5|few|TRBV20-1|-
CSASSRSETQYF
TGCAGTGCTAGTAGTAGAAGTGAGACCCAGTACTTC
>TRBJ2-1|few|TRBV27|TRBD1
CASSFSGQGSYNEQFF
TGTGCCAGCAGTTTCTCTGGACAGGGGTCCTACAATGAGCAGTTCTTC
>TRBJ2-7|-|TRBV7-9|-
CASSSLGGGYEQYF
TGTGCCAGCAGCTCGTTAGGTGGCGGCTACGAGCAGTACTTC
>TRBJ1-4|-|TRBV6-6|TRBD1
CASSTSDRGRLFF
TGTGCCAGCAGTACAAGCGACAGGGGGCGGCTGTTTTTT
>TRBJ2-1|-|TRBV5-1|TRBD2
CASSLVRGGVNEQFF
TGCGCCAGCAGCTTGGTGCGGGGGGGAGTGAATGAGCAGTTCTTC
>TRBJ1-2|-|TRBV3-1|TRBD1
CASSTETDRGRTF
TGTGCCAGCAGCACCGAGACCGACAGGGGACGCACCTTC
>TRBJ1-4|few|TRBV10-3|-
CAISENGEKLFF
TGTGCCATCAGTGAGAACGGTGAAAAACTGTTTTTT
>TRBJ1-5|many|TRBV30|-
CAWSVGQYNQPQHF
TGTGCCTGGAGTGTAGGCCAGTACAATCAGCCCCAGCATTTT
>TRBJ2-2|few|TRBV5-1|TRBD1
CAIRTGDANTGELFF
TGCGCCATCCGGACAGGGGACGCGAACACCGGGGAGCTGTTTTTT
>TRBJ2-7|-|TRBV28|-
CASSFEVIAGEQYF
TGTGCCAGCAGTTTCGAGGTTATAGCTGGGGAGCAGTACTTC
>TRBJ2-5|-|TRBV20-1|-
CSAALDSYQETQYF
TGCAGTGCTGCATTAGACAGTTACCAAGAGACCCAGTACTTC
>TRBJ2-5|few|TRBV10-3|-
CASRSESGQETQYF
TGTGCCAGCAGGAGCGAGAGCGGACAAGAGACCCAGTACTTC
>TRBJ2-3|-|TRBV7-2|-
CASSSQGLDTDTQYF
TGTGCCAGCAGCTCGCAGGGATTGGACACAGATACGCAGTATTTT
>TRBJ2-3|-|TRBV9|-
CDSSVEDPDTQYF
TGTGACAGCAGCGTAGAAGATCCAGATACGCAGTATTTT
>TRBJ2-3|-|TRBV27|-
CASSPPGVKGVQYF
TGTGCCAGCAGTCCCCCAGGGGTCAAGGGAGTGCAGTATTTT
>TRBJ2-1|few|TRBV15|-
CATSREAAYYNEQFF
TGTGCCACCAGCAGAGAGGCAGCTTACTACAATGAGCAGTTCTTC
>TRBJ2-7|-|TRBV2|-
CASTGGLWEQYF
TGTGCCAGCACCGGGGGACTTTGGGAGCAGTACTTC
>TRBJ2-3|few|TRBV28|-
CASSFPGTGRTDTQYF
TGTGCCAGCAGTTTCCCAGGGACCGGGCGGACAGATACGCAGTATTTT
>TRBJ2-1|few|TRBV3-1|TRBD2
CATSTSGMYNEQFF
TGTGCCACCTCGACTAGCGGGATGTACAATGAGCAGTTCTTC
>TRBJ2-6|-|TRBV28|-
CASSFLSGANVLTF
TGTGCCAGCAGTTTTCTATCTGGGGCCAACGTCCTGACTTTC
>TRBJ2-5|few|TRBV7-2|TRBD2
CASRLAGAETQYF
TGTGCCAGCAGACTAGCGGGAGCCGAGACCCAGTACTTC
>TRBJ2-1|few|TRBV7-2|-
CASSQVADSYNEQFF
TGTGCCAGCAGCCAAGTAGCGGACTCCTACAATGAGCAGTTCTTC
>TRBJ2-2|-|TRBV14|-
CASSLNLAGELFF
TGTGCCAGCAGCCTAAACCTGGCCGGGGAGCTGTTTTTT
>TRBJ2-5|-|TRBV25-1|-
CASSDRDPQETQYF
TGTGCCAGCAGCGATAGGGACCCACAAGAGACCCAGTACTTC
>TRBJ1-3|-|TRBV7-2|-
CASSLSWTQGFGNTIYF
TGTGCCAGCAGCTTAAGCTGGACACAAGGATTTGGAAACACCATATATTTT
>TRBJ1-2|few|TRBV5-1|TRBD1
CASSLGEQGRDGYTF
TGCGCCAGCAGCTTGGGTGAACAGGGGAGAGACGGCTACACCTTC
>TRBJ1-2|-|TRBV6-5|-
CASRALYGYTF
TGTGCCAGCAGGGCGCTCTATGGCTACACCTTC
>TRBJ2-3|many|TRBV7-2|TRBD2
CASSPGLANTDTQYF
TGTGCCAGCAGCCCCGGACTAGCTAACACAGATACGCAGTATTTT